The 9 T cell receptor beta chains below come from one sample, sequenced in a study of neurological immune-mediated disorders. In TCRdb, the 5' RACE reads were re-called with MiXCR into one record per CDR3 protein. The repertoire holds some 54,000 distinct CDR3 sequences, with approximately 12% as singletons. The time point denotes: longitudinal time-point 1 (baseline). Sequenced sample: PBMCs. These receptors all stem from a male donor with HTLV-1-associated myelopathy (HAM/TSP).

This clonotype appeared many times. This chain connects TRBV7-2 to TRBJ2-1, with no clear D. Trimming took 6 bases from V and 0 from J, leaving 9 bases between them. The CDR3 is 14 amino acids. The germline V gene encodes CDR1 SGHTA and CDR2 FQGNSA. In nucleotides, the CDR3 is TGTGCCAGCAGGGCTTTTAGCTCCTACAATGAGCAGTTCTTC. This encodes CASRAFSSYNEQFF.

The chain uses TRBV7-9 and TRBJ2-7; 10 nucleotides align to TRBD2. CDR1 SEHNR and CDR2 FQNEAQ come from the germline V gene (reference sequence). The CDR3 length is 14 residues. With V trimmed by 3 bases and J by 6 bases, 5 bases remained unmatched. This CDR3 is CASSLRAGGLEQYF. As DNA, the CDR3 is TGTGCCAGCAGCTTGAGAGCGGGGGGGCTCGAGCAGTACTTC.

This clonotype was counted ten times or more. The V and J genes are TRBV7-9 and TRBJ1-3; unclear D gene. V lost 1 base, J lost 0 bases, and 7 bases lay in between. Germline V gene sequence: CDR1 SEHNR, CDR2 FQNEAQ (reference sequence). The CDR3 has 15 amino acids. CDR3 nucleotide sequence: TGTGCCAGCAGCTTAGTAGGGAGCTCTGGAAACACCATATATTTT. Translating gives CASSLVGSSGNTIYF.

This clonotype was seen many times. The chain is built from TRBV20-1 and TRBJ1-6; 7 bases agree with TRBD1. V lost 3 bases and J lost 10; bases outside the gene matches: 6. Germline V CDR1 and CDR2: DFQATT, SNEGSKA (reference sequence). This CDR3 comprises 13 residues. CDR3 bases: TGCAGTGCTAGCGACAGGGAGGAATCACCCCTCCACTTT. Residues: CSASDREESPLHF.

This clonotype was picked up many times. The chain couples TRBV20-1 to TRBJ1-5; 9 bases align to TRBD1. The CDR3 sequence is 14 residues long. Looked up from germline, CDR1 is DFQATT and CDR2 is SNEGSKA (reference sequence). V lost 3 bases and J lost 9; bases outside the gene matches: 9. CDR3 protein: CSARGRQGGRPQHF. CDR3 nucleotide sequence: TGCAGTGCTAGGGGCCGACAGGGGGGTCGGCCCCAGCATTTT.

This clonotype has ten or more counts. This rearrangement joins TRBV4-3 to TRBJ2-7; 14 positions agree with TRBD2. Germline V gene lookup returns CDR1 LGHNA and CDR2 YSLEER. The CDR3 has 17 residues. With 1 base clipped from V and 5 bases from J, the junction kept 7 bases outside the gene matches. CDR3 coding DNA: TGCGCCAGCAGCCAAGGACTAGCGGGGGGGACCCACCACGAGCAGTACTTC. Its translation is CASSQGLAGGTHHEQYF.

This clonotype was observed at least ten times. The J gene is TRBJ1-6, the V gene TRBV20-1; 9 bases fit TRBD1. The J segment lost 8 bases and the V segment lost 3 bases, leaving 2 bases of the junction unmatched. Germline assignment: CDR1 DFQATT and CDR2 SNEGSKA (reference sequence). The CDR3 is made up of 13 amino acids. CDR3 loop: CSASTGGYSPLHF. In DNA form, the CDR3 reads TGCAGTGCTAGTACAGGGGGCTATTCACCCCTCCACTTT.

This clonotype has a count of ten or more. CDR3 residues: CASSQGAGGQYF. DNA of the CDR3: TGCGCCAGCAGCCAAGGAGCGGGAGGGCAGTATTTT. The gene calls are TRBV4-3 and TRBJ2-3, with 9 bases aligning to TRBD2. Germline V CDR1 and CDR2: LGHNA, YSLEER. Trimming cost V 1 base and J 11 bases; bases outside gene matches: 1. The CDR3 covers 12 residues.

This sequence joins TRBV7-2 and TRBJ2-5; weak D call: TRBD2 (7 bases). Trimming cost V 6 bases and J 5 bases, with 13 bases left between them. The CDR3 consists of 13 residues. The germline gives CDR1 SGHTA, CDR2 FQGNSA. CDR3 sequence (DNA): TGTGCCAGCAGTGAACAGGGAGGGGAGACCCAGTACTTC. Translating it yields CASSEQGGETQYF.